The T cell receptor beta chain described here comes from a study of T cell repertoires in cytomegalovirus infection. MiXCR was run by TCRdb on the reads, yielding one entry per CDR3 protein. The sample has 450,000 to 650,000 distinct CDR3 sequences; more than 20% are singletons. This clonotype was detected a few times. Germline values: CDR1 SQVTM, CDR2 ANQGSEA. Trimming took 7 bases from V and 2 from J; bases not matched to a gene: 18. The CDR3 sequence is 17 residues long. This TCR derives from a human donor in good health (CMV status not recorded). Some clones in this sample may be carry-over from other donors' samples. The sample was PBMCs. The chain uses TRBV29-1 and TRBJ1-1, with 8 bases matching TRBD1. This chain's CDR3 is CSGQKGWGQVLNTEAFF. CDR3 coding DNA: TGCAGCGGACAAAAGGGGTGGGGACAGGTCCTTAACACTGAAGCTTTCTTT.